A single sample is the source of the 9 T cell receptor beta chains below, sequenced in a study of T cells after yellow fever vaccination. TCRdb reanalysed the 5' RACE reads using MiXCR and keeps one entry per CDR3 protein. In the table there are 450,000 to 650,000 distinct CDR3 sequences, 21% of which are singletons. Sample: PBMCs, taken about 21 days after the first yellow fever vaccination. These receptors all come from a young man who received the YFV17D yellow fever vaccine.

CDR3 DNA: TGTGCCTGGAGAAGAGACAGGGTAACCACCGGGGAGCTGTTTTTT. As protein: CAWRRDRVTTGELFF. V usage is TRBV30 and J usage is TRBJ2-2, with 7 nucleotides matching TRBD1. The germline V gene encodes CDR1 GTSNPN and CDR2 SVGIG (reference sequence). V was clipped by 3 bases and J by 4 bases; unmatched bases: 8. The CDR3 contains 15 residues. The whole variable domain, filled in from reference TRBV30 and TRBJ2-2, reads SQTIHQWPATLVQPVGSPLSLECTVEGTSNPNLYWYRQAAGRGLQLLFYSVGIGQISSEVPQNLSASRPQDRQFILSSKKLLLSDSGFYLCAWRRDRVTTGELFFGEGSRLTVL.

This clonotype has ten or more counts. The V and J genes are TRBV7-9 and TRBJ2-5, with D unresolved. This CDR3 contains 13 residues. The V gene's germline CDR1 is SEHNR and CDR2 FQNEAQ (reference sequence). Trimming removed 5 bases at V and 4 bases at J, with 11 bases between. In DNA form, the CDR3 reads TGTGCCAGCAGCCCCCCCAATGGAGAGACCCAGTACTTC. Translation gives CASSPPNGETQYF.

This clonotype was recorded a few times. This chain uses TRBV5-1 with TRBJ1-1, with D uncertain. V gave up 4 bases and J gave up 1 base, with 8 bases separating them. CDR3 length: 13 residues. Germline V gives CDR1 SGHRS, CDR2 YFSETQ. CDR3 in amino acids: CASSKEGNTEAFF. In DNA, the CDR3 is TGCGCCAGCAGCAAGGAGGGGAACACTGAAGCTTTCTTT.

The CDR3 DNA follows: TGTGCCAGCAGCTCCCTTCCGAGCGGGCGAGGGGAGACCCAGTACTTC. Translating it yields CASSSLPSGRGETQYF. The rearrangement joins TRBV7-9 to TRBJ2-5, with a weak D call TRBD2 (6 bases). Germline-derived CDR1 and CDR2 are SEHNR and FQNEAQ (reference sequence). V gave up 4 bases and J gave up 5 bases, with 20 bases separating them. The CDR3 covers 16 residues.

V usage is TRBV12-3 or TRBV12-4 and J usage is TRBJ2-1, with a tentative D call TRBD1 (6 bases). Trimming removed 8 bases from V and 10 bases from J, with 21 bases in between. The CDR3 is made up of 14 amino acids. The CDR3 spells CASGAPLDSYEQFF. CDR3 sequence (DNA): TGTGCCAGCGGCGCTCCCCTGGACAGCTACGAGCAGTTCTTC.

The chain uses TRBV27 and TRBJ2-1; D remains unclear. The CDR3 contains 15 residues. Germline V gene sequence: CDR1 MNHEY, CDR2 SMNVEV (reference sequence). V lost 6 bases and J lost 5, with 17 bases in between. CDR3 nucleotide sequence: TGTGCCAGCAGCCCAATCGCACTTAGGCACAATGAGCAGTTCTTC. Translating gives CASSPIALRHNEQFF.

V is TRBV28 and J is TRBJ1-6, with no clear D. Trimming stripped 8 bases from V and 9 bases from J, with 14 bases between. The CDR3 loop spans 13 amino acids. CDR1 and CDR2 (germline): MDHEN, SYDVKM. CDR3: CASSGDRRSPLHF. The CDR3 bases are TGTGCCAGCTCTGGGGATCGGCGTTCACCCCTCCACTTT.

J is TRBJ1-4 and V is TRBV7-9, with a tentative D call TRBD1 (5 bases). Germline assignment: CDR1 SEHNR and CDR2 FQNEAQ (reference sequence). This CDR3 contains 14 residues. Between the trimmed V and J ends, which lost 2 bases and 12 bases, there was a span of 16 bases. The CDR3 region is CASSLRAGLAELFF. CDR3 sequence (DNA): TGTGCCAGCAGCTTAAGGGCAGGGCTAGCGGAACTGTTTTTT.

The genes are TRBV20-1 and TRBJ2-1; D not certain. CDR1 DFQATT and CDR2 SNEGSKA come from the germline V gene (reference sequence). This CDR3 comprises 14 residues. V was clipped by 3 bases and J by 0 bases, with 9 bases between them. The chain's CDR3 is CSARGTSSYNEQFF. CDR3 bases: TGCAGTGCTAGGGGTACAAGCTCCTACAATGAGCAGTTCTTC.